The 11 T cell receptor beta chains given below trace back to one sample, sequenced in a study of human T cells and chemical hapten exposure (dated by TCRdb to about 2021). What this sample's time point label stands for: patch test 1, 2 weeks after DPC sensitization. The treatment or condition label, read with the paper, signifies: therapeutic diphenylcyclopropenone sensitization with weekly scalp DPC. The method was RACE. Instrument on record: NextSeq 500. TCRdb took the public reads, trimmed them with fastp at Q25, ran MiXCR for clone calling and kept in-frame beta chains. Identical CDR3 proteins give one entry, which carries the most common genes and DNA. A total of about 380,000 distinct CDR3 sequences appear in this sample, nearly 5% of them only once. The biggest ten clones account for approximately 2.5% of the sample. The sample consisted of whole blood, taken in connection with sensitization to the hapten diphenylcyclopropenone (DPC). These receptor sequences come from a woman between 45 and 60 years old with alopecia areata. Some clones in this sample may be carry-over from other donors' samples.

This clonotype was seen a handful of times. This rearrangement joins TRBV3-1 to TRBJ2-3; D is undetermined. CDR1 LGHDT and CDR2 YNNKEL come from the germline V gene (reference sequence). Trimming stripped 0 bases from V and 3 bases from J, with 7 bases between. The CDR3 length is 14 residues. CDR3 nucleotides: TGTGCCAGCAGCCAAGATTGGGCTACAGATACGCAGTATTTT. Its protein product is CASSQDWATDTQYF.

This clonotype was counted ten times or more. The chain joins TRBV6-2 or TRBV6-3 to TRBJ1-5; 7 bases are a match to TRBD1. Germline trimming cut 4 bases from V and 4 bases from J; bases unmatched to any gene: 10. The CDR3 has 16 amino acids. Looked up from germline, CDR1 is MNHEY and CDR2 is SVGEGT. The CDR3 sequence is CASSFTGTAINQPQHF. The CDR3 bases are TGTGCCAGCAGTTTTACCGGGACAGCTATTAATCAGCCCCAGCATTTT.

This clonotype was counted ten times or more. The chain is built from TRBV27 and TRBJ2-7; D gene unclear. V lost 3 bases and J 0 bases, leaving 9 bases between the germline ends. The germline V gene encodes CDR1 MNHEY and CDR2 SMNVEV (reference sequence). CDR3 length equals 14 residues. The CDR3 region has the DNA TGTGCCAGCAGTTTCGGTCAAAGCTCCTACGAGCAGTACTTC. This encodes CASSFGQSSYEQYF.

The rearrangement links TRBV10-2 to TRBJ2-3; possibly TRBD2 for D (6 bases). The CDR3 has 15 amino acids. Germline CDR1 WSHSY, CDR2 SAAADI. Trimming shortened V by 2 bases and J by 1 base, and 10 bases separated the two germline ends. The CDR3 spells CASSEVAVGTDTQYF. Here the CDR3 DNA reads TGCGCCAGCAGTGAGGTAGCGGTTGGCACAGATACGCAGTATTTT.

The rearrangement links TRBV7-9 to TRBJ2-1, with 9 bases that match TRBD1. V was pared by 5 bases and J by 4 bases, with 9 bases of the junction left unmatched. Germline-derived CDR1 and CDR2 are SEHNR and FQNEAQ (reference sequence). The CDR3 is made up of 16 amino acids. This CDR3 is CASSPRTGDPYNEQFF. The CDR3 coding sequence is TGTGCCAGCAGCCCACGGACAGGGGACCCTTACAATGAGCAGTTCTTC.

This clonotype showed up many times. The CDR3 DNA is TGTGCCAGCAGTTCAACAGGGGGGCAGCCCCAGCATTTT. Protein: CASSSTGGQPQHF. V and J are TRBV6-6 and TRBJ1-5, with 8 bases fitting TRBD1. V dropped 4 bases and J dropped 7; count of bases not matched to a gene: 3. Germline CDR1 reads MNHNY; CDR2 reads SVGAGI (reference sequence). CDR3 length equals 13 residues.

The chain has TRBV29-1 and TRBJ2-2; D may be TRBD1 (5 bases). The length of the CDR3 is 13 residues. Trimming removed 6 bases at V and 0 bases at J, with 8 bases between. The germline V gene encodes CDR1 SQVTM and CDR2 ANQGSEA. The CDR3 loop is CSVWTSNTGELFF. The CDR3 DNA reads as TGCAGCGTGTGGACATCGAACACCGGGGAGCTGTTTTTT.

This clonotype was recorded at least ten times. The chain uses TRBV7-8 and TRBJ1-5; D uncertain. The CDR3 loop spans 15 amino acids. Per the germline V gene, CDR1 is SGHVS and CDR2 is FQNEAQ. Trimming left V 1 base short and J 2 bases short, with 9 bases between. In DNA, the CDR3 is TGTGCCAGCAGCTTAGTCCCCTCTGGCAATCAGCCCCAGCATTTT. The encoded protein is CASSLVPSGNQPQHF.

This clonotype was seen many times. The chain couples TRBV3-1 to TRBJ2-1; 7 nucleotides align to TRBD2. V shed 1 base, J shed 10 bases, and the junction held 16 bases outside the gene matches. CDR3 length equals 17 residues. From germline, CDR1 is LGHDT and CDR2 YNNKEL (reference sequence). The CDR3, as DNA: TGTGCCAGCAGCCAAGCCCCGACTAGCCCTAACGCTGGAGAGCAGTTCTTC. It specifies CASSQAPTSPNAGEQFF.

The table lists this clonotype with many counts. CDR3 amino acids: CATSGWGQVSDTQYF. As DNA, the CDR3 is TGTGCCACCAGCGGATGGGGACAGGTCTCAGATACGCAGTATTTT. This chain joins TRBV15 and TRBJ2-3, with 8 bases that match TRBD1. CDR1 is LNHNV and CDR2 is YYDKDF in the germline V gene (reference sequence). The CDR3 contains 15 residues. Trimming took 5 bases from V and 4 from J; bases not matched to a gene: 8.

This clonotype has a count of ten or more. The V call is TRBV20-1, the J call TRBJ1-6, with D perhaps matching TRBD1 (6 bases). Trimming pared 3 bases from V and 9 bases from J, leaving 9 bases between. The CDR3 is made up of 12 amino acids. CDR1 and CDR2 (germline): DFQATT, SNEGSKA (reference sequence). As DNA, the CDR3 is TGCAGTGCTAGGGACAGTACTTCACCCCTCCACTTT. Translating it yields CSARDSTSPLHF.